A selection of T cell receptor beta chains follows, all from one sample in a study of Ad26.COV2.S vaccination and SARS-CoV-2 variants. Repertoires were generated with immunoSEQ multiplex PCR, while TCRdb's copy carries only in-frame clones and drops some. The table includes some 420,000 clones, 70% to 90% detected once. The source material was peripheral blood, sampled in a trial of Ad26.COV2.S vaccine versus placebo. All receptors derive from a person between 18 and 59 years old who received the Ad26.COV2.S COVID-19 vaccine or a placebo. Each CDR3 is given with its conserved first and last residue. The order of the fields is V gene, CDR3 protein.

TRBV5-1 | CASSINRETYEQYF
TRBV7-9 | CASSSMDIPNTGELFF
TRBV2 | CASSPLAGEQYF
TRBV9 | CASSTVGVMFNEQFF
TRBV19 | CASSIGALTGLANYGYTF
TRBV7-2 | CASSLRLAGGNEQFF
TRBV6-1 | CASSEARFTGELFF
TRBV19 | CASSIAYGGRLPHGEQFF
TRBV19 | CASSTRTRGSLYGYTF
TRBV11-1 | CASSLGTSGGNGELFF
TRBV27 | CASSFGTQGYEQYF